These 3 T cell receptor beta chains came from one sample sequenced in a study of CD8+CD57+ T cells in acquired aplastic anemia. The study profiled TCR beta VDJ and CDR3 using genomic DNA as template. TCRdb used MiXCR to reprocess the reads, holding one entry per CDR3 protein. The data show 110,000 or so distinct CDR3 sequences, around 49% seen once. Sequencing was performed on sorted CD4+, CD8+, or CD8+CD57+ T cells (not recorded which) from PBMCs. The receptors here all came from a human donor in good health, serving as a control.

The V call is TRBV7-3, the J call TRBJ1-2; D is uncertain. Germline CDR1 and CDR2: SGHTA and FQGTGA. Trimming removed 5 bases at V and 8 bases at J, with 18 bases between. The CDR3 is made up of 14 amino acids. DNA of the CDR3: TGTGCCAGCAGCATGAAGATGGGAGGGAGCGGCTACACCTTC. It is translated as CASSMKMGGSGYTF.

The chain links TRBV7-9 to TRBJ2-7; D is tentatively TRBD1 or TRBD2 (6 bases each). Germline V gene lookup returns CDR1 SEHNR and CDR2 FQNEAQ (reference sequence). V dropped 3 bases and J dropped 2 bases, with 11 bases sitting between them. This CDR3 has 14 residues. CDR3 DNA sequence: TGTGCCAGCAGCTTGGAGGGGGGAACCTACGAGCAGTACTTC. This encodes CASSLEGGTYEQYF.

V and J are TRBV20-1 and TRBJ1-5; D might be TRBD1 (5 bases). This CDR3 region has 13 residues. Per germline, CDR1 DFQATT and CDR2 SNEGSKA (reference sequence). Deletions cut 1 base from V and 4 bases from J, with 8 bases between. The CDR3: CSARVGGNQPQHF. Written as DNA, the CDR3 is TGCAGTGCTAGAGTCGGGGGAAATCAGCCCCAGCATTTT.